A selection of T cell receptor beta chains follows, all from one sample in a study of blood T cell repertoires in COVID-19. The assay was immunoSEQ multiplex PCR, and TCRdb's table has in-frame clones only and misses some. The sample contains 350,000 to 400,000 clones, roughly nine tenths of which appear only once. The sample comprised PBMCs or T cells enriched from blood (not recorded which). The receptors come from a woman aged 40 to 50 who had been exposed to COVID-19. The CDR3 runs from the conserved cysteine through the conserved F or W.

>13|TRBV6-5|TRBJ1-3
CASRWSSGNTIYF
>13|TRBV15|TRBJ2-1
CATSRDLESEQFF
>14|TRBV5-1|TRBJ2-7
CASSFGQGGDEQYF
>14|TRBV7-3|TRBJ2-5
CASSSAGLEETQYF
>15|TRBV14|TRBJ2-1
CASSQGGGGYNEQFF
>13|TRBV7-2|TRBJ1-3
CASSLNRADTIYF
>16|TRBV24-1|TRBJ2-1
CATSDLRPGVGNEQFF
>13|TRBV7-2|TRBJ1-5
CASSLTGSQPQHF
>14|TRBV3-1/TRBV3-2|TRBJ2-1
CASTRDRGNNEQFF
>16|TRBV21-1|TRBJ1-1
CASSKVRRGRGTEAFF
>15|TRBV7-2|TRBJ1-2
CASSLVTGTVYGYTF
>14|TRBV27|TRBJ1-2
CASSPLRTVYGYTF
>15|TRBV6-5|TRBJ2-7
CASSQTGSATYEQYF
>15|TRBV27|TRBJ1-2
CASSRRYETDYGYTF
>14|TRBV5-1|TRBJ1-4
CASSLAATNEKLFF
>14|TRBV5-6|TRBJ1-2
CASSLYRSNYGYTF
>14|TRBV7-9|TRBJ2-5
CASSTGLAGETQYF
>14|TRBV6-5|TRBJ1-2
CASSYWIRRYGYTF
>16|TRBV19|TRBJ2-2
CASSSIPRTNTGELFF
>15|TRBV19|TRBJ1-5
CASSMGDRVNQPQHF
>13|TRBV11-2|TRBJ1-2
CASSLEGGYGYTF
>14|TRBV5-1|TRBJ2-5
CASSLSGPGETQYF
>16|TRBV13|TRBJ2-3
CASSTRAGVGTDTQYF
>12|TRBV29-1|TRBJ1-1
CSVEETRGEAFF
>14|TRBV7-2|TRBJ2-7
CASSPTWGQVEQYF
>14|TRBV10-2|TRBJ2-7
CASTPSGGTYEQYF
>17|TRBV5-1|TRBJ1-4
CASSSGDRGLSNEKLFF
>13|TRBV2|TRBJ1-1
CASSVRGDTEAFF
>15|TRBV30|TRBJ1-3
CAWTMDRSAVNTIYF
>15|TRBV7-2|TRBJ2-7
CASSLSEAGSYEQYF
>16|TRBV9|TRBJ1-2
CASSVGPTGLNYGYTF
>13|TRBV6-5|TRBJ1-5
CASGAGWNQPQHF
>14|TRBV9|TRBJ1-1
CASSASTGFTEAFF
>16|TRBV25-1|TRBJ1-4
CASIGTRQGISEKLFF
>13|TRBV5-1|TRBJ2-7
CASSSGTFYEQYF
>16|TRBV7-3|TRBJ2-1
CASSLTAKAGGNEQFF
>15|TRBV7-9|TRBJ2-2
CASSLLGVSTGELFF
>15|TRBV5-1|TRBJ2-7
CASSSLTSGTYEQYF
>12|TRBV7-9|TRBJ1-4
CASSLMSEKLFF
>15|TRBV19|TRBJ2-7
CASSRQGQGSYEQYF
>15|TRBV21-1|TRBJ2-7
CASSKEPRREGEQYF
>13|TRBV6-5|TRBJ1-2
CASSRSGKYGYTF
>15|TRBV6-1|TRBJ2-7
CASSEDRGNSYEQYF
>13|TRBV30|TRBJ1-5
CAWSGNGDQPQHF
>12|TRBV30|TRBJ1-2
CAWRPPGGGYTF
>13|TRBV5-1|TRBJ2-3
CASSLASTDTQYF
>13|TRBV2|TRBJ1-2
CASSEARQRGYTF
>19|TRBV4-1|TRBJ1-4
CASSQEPLRGTSSPEKLFF
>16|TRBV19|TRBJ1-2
CASSPRLGQGNYGYTF
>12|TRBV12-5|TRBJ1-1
CASKGRDTEAFF
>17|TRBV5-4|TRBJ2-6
CASRARQDSSGANVLTF
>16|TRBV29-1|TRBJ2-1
CSVPSSWGGIYNEQFF
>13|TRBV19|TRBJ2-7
CASSIRLVDEQYF
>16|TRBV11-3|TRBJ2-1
CASSLVLAGSYNEQFF
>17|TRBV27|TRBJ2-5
CASSPMVTGGIKETQYF
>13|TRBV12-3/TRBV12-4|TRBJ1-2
CASSPHSLYGYTF
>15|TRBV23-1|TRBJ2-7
CASSQSRVSSYEQYF
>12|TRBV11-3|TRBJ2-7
CASSLEYLTQYF
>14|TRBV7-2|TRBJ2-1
CASSLAGNRGEQFF
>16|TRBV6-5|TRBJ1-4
CASSYSGAGMGEKLFF